This T cell receptor beta chain was profiled in a study of blood T cells in healthy people across ages. Broader study findings: TCR beta diversity, measured per million T cells, fell in a roughly linear way with age. From one million sequenced T cells, diversity estimates were lower bounds.

Comments on this clonotype: Its antigen remains unidentified.

Each sample provided at least 6 micrograms of extracted total RNA. The second PCR ran about 6 to 11 cycles with a sample-barcoded 5' primer and J-beta primers. TCRdb recomputed calls from the 5' RACE reads with MiXCR, one row per CDR3 protein. Of 2 million or so distinct CDR3 sequences listed, about 49% were seen once; the top ten hold around 2.1%. The CDR3 is 13 amino acids. V was pared by 8 bases and J by 4 bases, with 12 bases between. Germline assignment: CDR1 SGHTA and CDR2 FQGNSA. This TCR derives from a woman in her thirties or forties in good health. The material sequenced was blood. The V call is TRBV7-2, the J call TRBJ2-1; D ambiguous. The CDR3 bases are TGTGCCAGCGCCGGGCCGGGTTACAATGAGCAGTTCTTC. Protein: CASAGPGYNEQFF.